This TCR beta chain was sequenced for a study of blood T cell repertoires in COVID-19 (dated by TCRdb to between 2020 and 2021). About the full investigation: Samples from collaborators originated in the United States, Italy and Spain and spanned both the acute and convalescent phases of COVID-19. The prospective study material was composed of cDNA or gDNA derived from T cells, B-cell-depleted T cells, or PBMCs. The dataset comprised deeply sampled blood TCRbeta repertoires from subjects exposed to, actively infected with, or recovered from COVID-19. The repertoires were released in a freely available public database intended as a resource for research on the immune response to SARS-CoV-2. Where available, HLA class I and class II types were taken from metadata supplied by the sample provider and were not determined by assay-based typing. A de-identified subject ID, COVID-19 status, age in years and sex were almost always included in the sample metadata. Samples were obtained from the ongoing ImmuneRACE study (first 160 participants) and from some 1,200 subjects provided by 6 global collaborators. General conclusions and limits of the study: Clinical and demographic metadata were provided uncurated, with the amount varying by source and participant.

TCRbeta CDR3 regions were amplified from genomic DNA using the immunoSEQ Assay, a bias-controlled multiplex PCR. As for the original processing: The number of nucleated cells in each sample was estimated by amplification of reference gene primers within the assay. Sequence reads were collapsed and filtered to measure the absolute abundance of every unique TCRbeta CDR3 rearrangement. For each sample, productive Simpson clonality was calculated as the square root of Simpson's diversity index across productive rearrangements. TCRdb took this table from immuneACCESS and kept in-frame rearrangements with V and J called. Such tables lack part of the clones; where checked against another copy, unresolved V genes explain under half of the gap, and the rest is unexplained. For V, J and clone size, that table is used; D and trimming come from the DNA. For this sample the table gives a few hundred thousand clones, of which around 85% were detected only once. The ten largest clonotypes hold roughly 2.4% of the sample.

This clone occurred once. The specificity of this receptor is unknown. Base qualities are missing; no much larger clone stands one base away. From the germline V gene, CDR1 is SGHNT and CDR2 is YENEEA. The junction shows trimming of 3 bases on V and 5 bases on J, plus 6 bases between the germline ends. Including the terminal cysteine and phenylalanine, the CDR3 comprises 12 residues. The retained sequence is limited to the CDR3, 36 bases, with the frame set at the first base. Collaborating institutions collected whole blood in K2EDTA tubes following their own protocols. Collaborator samples were shipped for TCRbeta analysis as frozen whole blood, isolated PBMCs, or DNA extracted from either sample type.

This receptor was obtained from a woman in her 50s with acute or convalescent COVID-19. The sequenced sample consisted of peripheral blood. The chain is made from TRBV11-3 and TRBJ2-3; too little of a D gene remains to name it. In nucleotide form, the sequence is TGTGCCAGCAGCTTTAGTGGAGATACGCAGTATTTT. Its coded protein is CASSFSGDTQYF.